The T cell receptor beta chain under discussion was sequenced for a study of blood T cell repertoires in COVID-19. Study-level information: Sites across the United States, Italy and Spain contributed samples from acute and convalescent COVID-19. In each case, the material was cDNA or gDNA derived from T cells, B-cell-depleted T cells, or PBMCs.

Per the authors' pipeline: Scientists estimated how many nucleated cells there were by amplifying reference gene primers. TCRdb keeps only in-frame clones here, not all; method: immunoSEQ multiplex PCR. V, J and clone size reflect that table, while D and trimming were determined from the DNA. The sample carries fewer than 80,000 clones, 75% to 85% recorded once. This CDR3 contains 12 residues. V dropped 1 base and J dropped 13; count of bases not matched to a gene: 6. CDR1 is MGHRA and CDR2 is YSYEKL in the germline V gene. The TCR was taken from an elderly woman with active or convalescent COVID-19. Input material: peripheral blood. The chain has TRBV4-1 and TRBJ1-1; 7 positions agree with TRBD1. The DNA of the CDR3 is TGCGCCAGCAGCCAAGGACAGGGCAGAGGTTTCTTT. It yields the protein CASSQGQGRGFF.